This paragraph covers one T cell receptor beta chain sequence. Its specificity is not known. This sample was taken from a study of cytomegalovirus exposure and HLA in healthy donors. The donors were in the 120-subject validation cohort; that cohort was separate from the approximately 700-subject first cohort. Study outcomes and limitations: As confirmed in vitro, a few CMV-associated chains were specific for CMV antigens. Many donors carried some public TCRs, although rarity characterized most TCR sequences.

The repertoire was sequenced with immunoSEQ multiplex PCR; TCRdb's copy has only in-frame clones and lacks some. Among 120,000 to 150,000 clones, approximately 89% were seen once, and the ten largest hold about 0.64%. The sample comprised PBMCs. The TCR was taken from a man between 18 and 35 years old in good health and CMV-seronegative.

CDR3 sequence (DNA): TGTGCCAGCAGCGAACAGGAATACCGCACTAATGAAAAACTGTTTTTT. Its protein product is CASSEQEYRTNEKLFF. J is TRBJ1-4 and V is TRBV9, with a tentative D call TRBD1 (5 bases). CDR3 length: 16 amino acids. Germline CDR1 SGDLS, CDR2 YYNGEE. The germline V and J ends were trimmed by 3 bases and 2 bases, with 14 bases remaining between them.